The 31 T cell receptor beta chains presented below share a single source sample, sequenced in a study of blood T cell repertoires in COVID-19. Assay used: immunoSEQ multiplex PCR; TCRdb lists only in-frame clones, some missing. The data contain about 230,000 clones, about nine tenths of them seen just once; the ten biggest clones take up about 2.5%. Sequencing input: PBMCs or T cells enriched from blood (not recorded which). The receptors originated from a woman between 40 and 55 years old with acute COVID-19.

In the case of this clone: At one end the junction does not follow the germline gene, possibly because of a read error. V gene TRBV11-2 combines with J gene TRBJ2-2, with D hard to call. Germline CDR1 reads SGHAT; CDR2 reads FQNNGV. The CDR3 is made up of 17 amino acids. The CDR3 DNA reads TGTGCCAGCAGCTTAAGGTTTATCTCCAGGATCACCTGGGAGCTGTTTTTT. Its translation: CASSLRFISRITWELFF.

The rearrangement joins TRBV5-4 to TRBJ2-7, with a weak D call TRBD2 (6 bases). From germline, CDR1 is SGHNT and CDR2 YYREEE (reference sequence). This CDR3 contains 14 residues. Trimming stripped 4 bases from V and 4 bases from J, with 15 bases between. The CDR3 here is CASSGGVGHYEQYF. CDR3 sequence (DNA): TGTGCCAGCAGCGGAGGGGTGGGGCATTACGAGCAGTACTTC.

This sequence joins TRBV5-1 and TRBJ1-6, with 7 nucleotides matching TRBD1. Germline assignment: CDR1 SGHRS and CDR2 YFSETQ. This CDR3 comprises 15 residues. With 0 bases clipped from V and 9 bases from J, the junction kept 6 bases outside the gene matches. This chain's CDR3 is CASSLDRGSGSPLHF. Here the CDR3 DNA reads TGCGCCAGCAGCTTGGACAGGGGATCGGGTTCACCCCTCCACTTT.

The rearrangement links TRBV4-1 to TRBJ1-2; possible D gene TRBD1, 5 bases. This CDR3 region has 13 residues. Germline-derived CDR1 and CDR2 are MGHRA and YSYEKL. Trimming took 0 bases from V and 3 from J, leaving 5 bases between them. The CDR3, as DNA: TGCGCCAGCAGCCAAGACAGGGACTATGGCTACACCTTC. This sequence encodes CASSQDRDYGYTF.

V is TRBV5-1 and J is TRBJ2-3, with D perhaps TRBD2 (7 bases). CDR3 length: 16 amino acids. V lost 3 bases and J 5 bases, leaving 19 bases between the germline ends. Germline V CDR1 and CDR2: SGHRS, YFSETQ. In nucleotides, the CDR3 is TGCGCCAGCAGCTCAGGAGGCCTTAGGGGGGGAGATACGCAGTATTTT. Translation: CASSSGGLRGGDTQYF.

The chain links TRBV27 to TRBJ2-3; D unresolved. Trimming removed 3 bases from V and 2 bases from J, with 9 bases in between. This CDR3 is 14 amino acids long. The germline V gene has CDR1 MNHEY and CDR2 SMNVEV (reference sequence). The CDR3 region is CASSFQVDTDTQYF. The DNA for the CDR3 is TGTGCCAGCAGTTTTCAGGTAGACACAGATACGCAGTATTTT.

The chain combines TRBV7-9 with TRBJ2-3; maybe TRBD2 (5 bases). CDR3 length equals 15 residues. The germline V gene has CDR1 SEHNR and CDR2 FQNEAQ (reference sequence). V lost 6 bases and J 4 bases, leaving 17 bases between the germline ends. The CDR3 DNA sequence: TGTGCCAGCAGTCTTAATGACGGGAACTCAGATACGCAGTATTTT. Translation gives CASSLNDGNSDTQYF.

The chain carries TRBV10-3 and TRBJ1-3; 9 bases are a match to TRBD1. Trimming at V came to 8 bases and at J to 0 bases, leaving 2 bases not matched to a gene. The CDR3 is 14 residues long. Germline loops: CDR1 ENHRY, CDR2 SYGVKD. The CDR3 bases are TGTGCCATCGGGACAGGGAGCTCTGGAAACACCATATATTTT. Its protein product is CAIGTGSSGNTIYF.

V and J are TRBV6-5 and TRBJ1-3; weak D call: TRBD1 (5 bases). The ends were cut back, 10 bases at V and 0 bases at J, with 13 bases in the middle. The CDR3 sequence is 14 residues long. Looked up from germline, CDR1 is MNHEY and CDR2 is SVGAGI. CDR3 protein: CATTQTVSGNTIYF. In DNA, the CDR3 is TGTGCCACAACCCAGACAGTCTCTGGAAACACCATATATTTT.

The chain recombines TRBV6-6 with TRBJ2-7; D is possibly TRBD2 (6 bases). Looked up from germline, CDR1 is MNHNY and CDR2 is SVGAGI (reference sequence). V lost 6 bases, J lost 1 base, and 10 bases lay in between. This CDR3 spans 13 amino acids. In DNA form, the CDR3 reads TGTGCCAGCAGCTCGGAGGGATCCTACGAGCAGTACGTC. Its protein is CASSSEGSYEQYV.

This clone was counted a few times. The CDR3 loop is CASSPFPGQGQNTEAFF. CDR3 nucleotide sequence: TGTGCCAGCTCTCCATTCCCGGGACAGGGACAAAACACTGAAGCTTTCTTT. This chain joins TRBV18 and TRBJ1-1, with 9 bases aligning to TRBD1. CDR3 length: 17 amino acids. CDR1 and CDR2 from the germline V gene are KGHSH and LQKENI. V trimming: 6 bases; J trimming: 2 bases; junction bases outside the gene matches: 13.

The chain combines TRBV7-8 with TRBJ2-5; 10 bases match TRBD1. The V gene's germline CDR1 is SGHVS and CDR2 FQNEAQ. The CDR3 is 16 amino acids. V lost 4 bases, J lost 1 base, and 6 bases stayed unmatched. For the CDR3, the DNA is TGTGCCAGCAGCTGGGGGACAGGGGTCCTCCAAGAGACCCAGTACTTC. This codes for CASSWGTGVLQETQYF.

The CDR3 is CASSQDPRQPQHF. CDR3 in DNA: TGTGCCAGCAGCCAAGACCCTAGGCAGCCCCAGCATTTT. The rearrangement uses TRBV3-1 (or the pseudogene TRBV3-2) and TRBJ1-5; no clear D gene. The germline CDR1 and CDR2 sequences are LGHDT and YNNKEL (reference sequence). V lost 0 bases and J lost 7, with 7 bases in between. The CDR3 runs 13 residues.

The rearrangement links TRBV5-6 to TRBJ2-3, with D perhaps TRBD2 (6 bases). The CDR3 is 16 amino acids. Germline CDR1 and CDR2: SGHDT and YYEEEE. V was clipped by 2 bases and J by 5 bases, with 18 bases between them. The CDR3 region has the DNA TGTGCCAGCAGCTTTGGCCGGACTAACCCCCAAGATACGCAGTATTTT. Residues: CASSFGRTNPQDTQYF.

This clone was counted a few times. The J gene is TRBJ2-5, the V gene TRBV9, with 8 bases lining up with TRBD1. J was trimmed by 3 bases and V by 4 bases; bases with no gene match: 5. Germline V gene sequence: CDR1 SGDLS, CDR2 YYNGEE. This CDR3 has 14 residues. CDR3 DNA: TGTGCCAGCAGCTCCCTGGACAGGGAAGAGACCCAGTACTTC. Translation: CASSSLDREETQYF.

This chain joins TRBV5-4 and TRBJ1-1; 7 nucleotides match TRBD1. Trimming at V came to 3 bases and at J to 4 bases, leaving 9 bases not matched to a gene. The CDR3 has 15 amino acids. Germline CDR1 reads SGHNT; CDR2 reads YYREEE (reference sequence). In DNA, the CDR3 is TGTGCCAGCAGCTCATCCCCGACAGGGCCCACTGAAGCTTTCTTT. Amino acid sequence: CASSSSPTGPTEAFF.

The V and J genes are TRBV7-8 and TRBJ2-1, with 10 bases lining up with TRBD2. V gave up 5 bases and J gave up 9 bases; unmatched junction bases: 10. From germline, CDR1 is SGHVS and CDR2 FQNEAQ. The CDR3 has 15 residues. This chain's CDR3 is CASSGGASGGSEQFF. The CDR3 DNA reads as TGTGCCAGCAGCGGAGGGGCTAGCGGGGGTAGTGAGCAGTTCTTC.

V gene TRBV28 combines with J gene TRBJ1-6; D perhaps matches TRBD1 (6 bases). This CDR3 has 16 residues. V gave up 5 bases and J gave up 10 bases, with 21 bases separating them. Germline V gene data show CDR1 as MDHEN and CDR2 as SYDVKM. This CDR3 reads CASSPRPLQGNSPLHF. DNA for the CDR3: TGTGCCAGCAGTCCCCGTCCACTTCAGGGGAACTCACCCCTCCACTTT.

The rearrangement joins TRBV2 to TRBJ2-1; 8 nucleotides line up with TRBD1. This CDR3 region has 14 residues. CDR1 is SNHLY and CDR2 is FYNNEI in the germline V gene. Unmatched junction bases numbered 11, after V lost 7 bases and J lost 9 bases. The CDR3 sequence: CASKTRQGAFEQFF. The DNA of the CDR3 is TGTGCCAGCAAGACACGTCAGGGGGCTTTTGAGCAGTTCTTC.

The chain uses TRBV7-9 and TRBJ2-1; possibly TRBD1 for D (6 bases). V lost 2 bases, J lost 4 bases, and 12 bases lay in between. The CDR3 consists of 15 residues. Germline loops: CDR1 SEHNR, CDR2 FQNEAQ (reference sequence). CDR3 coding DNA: TGTGCCAGCAGCTTATGGCAGGGGATATACAATGAGCAGTTCTTC. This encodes CASSLWQGIYNEQFF.

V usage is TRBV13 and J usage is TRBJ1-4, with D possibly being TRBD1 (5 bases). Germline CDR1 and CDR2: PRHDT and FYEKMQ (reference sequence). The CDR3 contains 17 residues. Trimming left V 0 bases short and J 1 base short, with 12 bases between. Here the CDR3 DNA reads TGTGCCAGCAGCTTAGGCCACAGGAGGGGAACTAATGAAAAACTGTTTTTT. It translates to CASSLGHRRGTNEKLFF.

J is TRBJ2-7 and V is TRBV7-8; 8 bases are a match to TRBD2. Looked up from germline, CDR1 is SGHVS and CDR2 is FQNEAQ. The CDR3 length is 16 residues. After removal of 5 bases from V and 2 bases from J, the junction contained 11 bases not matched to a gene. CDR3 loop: CASSPRRTSRTYEQYV. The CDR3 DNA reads TGTGCCAGCAGCCCCCGGCGGACTAGCCGTACCTACGAGCAGTACGTC.

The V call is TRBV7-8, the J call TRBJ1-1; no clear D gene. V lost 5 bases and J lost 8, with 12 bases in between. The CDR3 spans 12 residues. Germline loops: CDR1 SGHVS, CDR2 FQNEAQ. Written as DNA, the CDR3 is TGTGCCAGCAGCCCATCCGGACTGGAAGCTTTCTTT. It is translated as CASSPSGLEAFF. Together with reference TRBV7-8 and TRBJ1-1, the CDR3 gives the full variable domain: GAGVSQSPRYKVAKRGQDVALRCDPISGHVSLFWYQQALGQGPEFLTYFQNEAQLDKSGLPSDRFFAERPEGSVSTLKIQRTQQEDSAVYLCASSPSGLEAFFGQGTRLTVV.

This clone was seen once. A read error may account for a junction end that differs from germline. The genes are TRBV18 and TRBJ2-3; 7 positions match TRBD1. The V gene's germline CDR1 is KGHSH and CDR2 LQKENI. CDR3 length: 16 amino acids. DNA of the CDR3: TGTGCCAGCCCACCCCTGACAGGGTCTAGCACAGATACGCAGTATTTT. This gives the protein CASPPLTGSSTDTQYF. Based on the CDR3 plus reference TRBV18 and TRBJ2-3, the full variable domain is NAGVMQNPRHLVRRRGQEARLRCSPMKGHSHVYWYRQLPEEGLKFMVYLQKENIIDESGMPKERFSAEFPKEGPSILRIQQVVRGDSAAYFCASPPLTGSSTDTQYFGPGTRLTVL.

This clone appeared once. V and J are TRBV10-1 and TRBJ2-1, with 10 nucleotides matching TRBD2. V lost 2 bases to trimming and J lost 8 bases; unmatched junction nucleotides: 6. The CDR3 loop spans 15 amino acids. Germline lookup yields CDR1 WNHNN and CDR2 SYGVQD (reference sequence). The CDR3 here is CASSESLAGVDEQFF. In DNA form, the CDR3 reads TGCGCCAGCAGTGAGAGCCTAGCGGGAGTCGATGAGCAGTTCTTC.

DNA for the CDR3: TGTGCCAGCAGCCCGGGACTAGCGGGAGTAGGTGAGCAGTTCTTC. It translates to CASSPGLAGVGEQFF. This chain joins TRBV7-8 and TRBJ2-1; 14 bases map to TRBD2. The CDR3 is made up of 15 amino acids. Looked up from germline, CDR1 is SGHVS and CDR2 is FQNEAQ. The V gene end was trimmed by 5 bases and the J gene end by 9 bases; junction bases not matched to a gene: 6.

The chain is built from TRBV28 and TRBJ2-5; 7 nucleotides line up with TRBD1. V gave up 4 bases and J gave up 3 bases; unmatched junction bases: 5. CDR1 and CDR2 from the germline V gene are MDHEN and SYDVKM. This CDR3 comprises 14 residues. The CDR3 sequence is CASSSRTGEETQYF. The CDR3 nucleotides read TGTGCCAGCAGTTCCCGAACAGGGGAAGAGACCCAGTACTTC.

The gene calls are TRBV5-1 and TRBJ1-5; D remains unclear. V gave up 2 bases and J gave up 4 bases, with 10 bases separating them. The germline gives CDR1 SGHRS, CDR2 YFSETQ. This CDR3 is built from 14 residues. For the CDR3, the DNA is TGCGCCAGCAGCTTTTCAGGAAGAAATCAGCCCCAGCATTTT. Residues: CASSFSGRNQPQHF.

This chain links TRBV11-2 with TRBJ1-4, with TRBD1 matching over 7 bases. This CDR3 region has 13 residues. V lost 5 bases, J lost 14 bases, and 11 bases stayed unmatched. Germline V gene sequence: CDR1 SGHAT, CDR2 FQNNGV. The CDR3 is CASSHTIDRALFF. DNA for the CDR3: TGTGCCAGCAGCCATACTATAGACAGGGCCCTGTTTTTT.

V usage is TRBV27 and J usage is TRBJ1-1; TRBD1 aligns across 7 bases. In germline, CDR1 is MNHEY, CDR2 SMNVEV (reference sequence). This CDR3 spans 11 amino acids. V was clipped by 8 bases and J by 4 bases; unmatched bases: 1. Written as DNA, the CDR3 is TGTGCCAGCCAGGGGGTCACTGAAGCTTTCTTT. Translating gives CASQGVTEAFF.

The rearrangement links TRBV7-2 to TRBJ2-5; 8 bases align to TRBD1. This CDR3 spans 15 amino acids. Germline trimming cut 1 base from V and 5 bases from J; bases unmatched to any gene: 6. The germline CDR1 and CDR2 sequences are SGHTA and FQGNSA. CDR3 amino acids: CASSLGRGRVETQYF. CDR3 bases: TGTGCCAGCAGCTTAGGCAGGGGGCGGGTGGAGACCCAGTACTTC.